A single T cell receptor (beta chain) is shown here with its context. Profiled with immunoSEQ multiplex PCR; TCRdb holds only in-frame clones, not every one. The data contain a few hundred thousand clones, about 88% of them singletons. The data stem from a study of blood T cell repertoires in COVID-19. Losses at the gene ends were 4 bases for V and 9 bases for J; bases not matched to a gene: 6. Germline V gene lookup returns CDR1 SGHTA and CDR2 FQGTGA. CDR3 length: 16 amino acids. Which cohort a participant joined came from the clinical history participants gave. J is TRBJ2-1 and V is TRBV7-3; 16 nucleotides align to TRBD2. The source material was PBMCs or T cells enriched from blood (not recorded which). The source is a man between 25 and 39 years old with acute COVID-19. The CDR3 here is CASSWGLAGGPSEQFF. The CDR3 DNA is TGTGCCAGCAGCTGGGGACTAGCGGGAGGGCCAAGTGAGCAGTTCTTC.